This TCR beta chain was recorded in a study of the immune and genomic landscape of osteosarcoma. General study results and limits: No matched normal tissue; external skin and blood data served as benchmarks.

This CDR3 has 14 residues. V dropped 10 bases and J dropped 0 bases, with 13 bases sitting between them. Germline V CDR1 and CDR2: MNHEY, SMNVEV (reference sequence). Only a few counts were recorded for this clone. The antigen is not known. Generated by immunoSEQ multiplex PCR, the TCRdb table keeps only in-frame clones and is missing some. The repertoire holds about 410 clones, with about 83% as singletons. Poor-prognosis osteosarcoma patients supplied post-treatment primary, local recurrence and metastasis tumor specimens. The sample was tumor tissue from a local recurrence in the humerus. V is TRBV27 and J is TRBJ2-1; unclear D gene. The source of this sequence is a woman aged 18-35 years with osteosarcoma. CDR3: CATRPSSSYNEQFF. CDR3 bases: TGTGCCACCCGTCCTTCAAGCTCCTACAATGAGCAGTTCTTC.